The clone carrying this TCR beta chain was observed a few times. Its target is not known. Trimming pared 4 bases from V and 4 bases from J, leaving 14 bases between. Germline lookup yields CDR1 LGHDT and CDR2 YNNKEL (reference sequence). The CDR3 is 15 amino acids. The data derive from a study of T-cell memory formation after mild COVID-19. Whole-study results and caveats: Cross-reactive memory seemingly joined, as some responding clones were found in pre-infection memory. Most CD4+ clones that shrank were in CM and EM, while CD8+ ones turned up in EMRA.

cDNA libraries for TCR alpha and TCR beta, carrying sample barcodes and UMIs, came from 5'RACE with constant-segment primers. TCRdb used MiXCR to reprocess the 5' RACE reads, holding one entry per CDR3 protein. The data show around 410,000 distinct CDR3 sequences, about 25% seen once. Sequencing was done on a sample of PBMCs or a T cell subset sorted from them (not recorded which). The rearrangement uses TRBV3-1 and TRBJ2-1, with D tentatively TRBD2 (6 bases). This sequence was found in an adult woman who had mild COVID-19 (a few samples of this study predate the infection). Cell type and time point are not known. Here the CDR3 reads CASSPGDSPYNEQFF. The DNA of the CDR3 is TGTGCCAGCAGCCCCGGGGACTCGCCTTACAATGAGCAGTTCTTC.